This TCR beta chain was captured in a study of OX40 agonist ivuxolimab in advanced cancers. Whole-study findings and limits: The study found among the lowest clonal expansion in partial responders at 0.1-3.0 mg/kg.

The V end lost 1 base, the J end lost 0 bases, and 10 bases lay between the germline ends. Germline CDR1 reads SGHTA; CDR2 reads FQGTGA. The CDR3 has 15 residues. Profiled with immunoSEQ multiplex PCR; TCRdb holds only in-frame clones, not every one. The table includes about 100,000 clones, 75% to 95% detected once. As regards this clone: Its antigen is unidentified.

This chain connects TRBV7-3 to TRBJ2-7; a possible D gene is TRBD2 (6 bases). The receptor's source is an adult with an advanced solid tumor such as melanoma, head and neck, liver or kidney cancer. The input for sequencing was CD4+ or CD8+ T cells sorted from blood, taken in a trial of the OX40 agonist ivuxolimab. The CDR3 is CASSLSGGTSYEQYF. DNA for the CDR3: TGTGCCAGCAGCTTAAGTGGCGGGACCTCCTACGAGCAGTACTTC.